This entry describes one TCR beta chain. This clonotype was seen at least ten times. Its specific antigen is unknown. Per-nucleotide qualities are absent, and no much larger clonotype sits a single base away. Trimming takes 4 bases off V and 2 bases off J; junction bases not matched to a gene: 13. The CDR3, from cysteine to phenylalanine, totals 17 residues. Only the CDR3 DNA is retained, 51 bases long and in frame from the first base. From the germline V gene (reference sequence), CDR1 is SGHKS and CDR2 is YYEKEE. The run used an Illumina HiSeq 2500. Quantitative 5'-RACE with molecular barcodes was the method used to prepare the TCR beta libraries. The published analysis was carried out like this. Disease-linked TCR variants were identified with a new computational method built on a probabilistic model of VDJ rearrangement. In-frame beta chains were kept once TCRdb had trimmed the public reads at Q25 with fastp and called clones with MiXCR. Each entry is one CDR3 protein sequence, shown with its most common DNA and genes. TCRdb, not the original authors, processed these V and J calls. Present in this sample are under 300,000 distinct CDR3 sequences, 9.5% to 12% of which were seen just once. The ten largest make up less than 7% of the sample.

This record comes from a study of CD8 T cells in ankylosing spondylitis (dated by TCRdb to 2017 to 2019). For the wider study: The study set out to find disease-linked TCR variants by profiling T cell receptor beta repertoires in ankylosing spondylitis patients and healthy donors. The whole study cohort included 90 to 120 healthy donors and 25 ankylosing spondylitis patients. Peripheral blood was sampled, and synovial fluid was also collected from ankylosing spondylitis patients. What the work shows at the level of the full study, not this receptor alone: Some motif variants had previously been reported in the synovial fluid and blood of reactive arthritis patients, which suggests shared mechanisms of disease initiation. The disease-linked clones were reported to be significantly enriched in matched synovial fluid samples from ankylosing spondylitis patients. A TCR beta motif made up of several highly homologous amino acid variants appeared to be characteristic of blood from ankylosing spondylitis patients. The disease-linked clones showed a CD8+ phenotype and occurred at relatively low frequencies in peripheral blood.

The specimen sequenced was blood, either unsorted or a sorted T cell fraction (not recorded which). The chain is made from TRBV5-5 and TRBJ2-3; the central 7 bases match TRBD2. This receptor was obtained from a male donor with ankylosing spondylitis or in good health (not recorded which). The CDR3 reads CASSVRGDATTTDTQYF. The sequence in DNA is TGTGCCAGCAGCGTCCGGGGGGACGCCACAACCACAGATACGCAGTATTTT.